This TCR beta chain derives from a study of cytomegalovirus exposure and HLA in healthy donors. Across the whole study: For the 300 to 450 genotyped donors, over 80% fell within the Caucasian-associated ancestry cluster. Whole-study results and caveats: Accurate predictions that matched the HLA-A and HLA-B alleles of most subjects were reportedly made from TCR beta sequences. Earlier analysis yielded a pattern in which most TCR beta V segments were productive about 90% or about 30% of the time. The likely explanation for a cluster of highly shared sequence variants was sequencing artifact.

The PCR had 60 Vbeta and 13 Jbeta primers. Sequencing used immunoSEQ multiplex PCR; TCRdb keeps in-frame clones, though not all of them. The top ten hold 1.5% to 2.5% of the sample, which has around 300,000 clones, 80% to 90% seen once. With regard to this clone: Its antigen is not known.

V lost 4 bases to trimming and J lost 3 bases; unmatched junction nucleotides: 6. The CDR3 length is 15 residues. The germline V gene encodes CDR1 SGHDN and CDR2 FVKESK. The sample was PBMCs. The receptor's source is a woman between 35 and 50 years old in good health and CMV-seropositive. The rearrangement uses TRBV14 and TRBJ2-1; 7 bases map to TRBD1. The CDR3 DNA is TGTGCCAGCAGCCCCTTAGGACAGGACTACAATGAGCAGTTCTTC. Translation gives CASSPLGQDYNEQFF. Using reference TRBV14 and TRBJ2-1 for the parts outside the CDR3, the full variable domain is EAGVTQFPSHSVIEKGQTVTLRCDPISGHDNLYWYRRVMGKEIKFLLHFVKESKQDESGMPNNRFLAERTGGTYSTLKVQPAELEDSGVYFCASSPLGQDYNEQFFGPGTRLTVL.